These T cell receptor beta chains were read from a single sample in a study of cytotoxic CD8 clonotypes in ibrutinib-treated CLL. Profiled with immunoSEQ multiplex PCR; TCRdb holds only in-frame clones, not every one. The data contain about 160,000 clones, more than 75% of them singletons. The source material was PBMCs, sampled after 12 months of ibrutinib treatment. The receptors were sampled from a human donor with chronic lymphocytic leukemia. The CDR3 runs from the conserved cysteine through the conserved F or W. Fields, in order: J gene, V gene, D gene, clone size, CDR3 protein, CDR3 DNA. The D gene is left open where the match is weak. Clone size appears in some rows only: once, few, many, or a class for an expanded clone.

>TRBJ1-1|TRBV18|TRBD1|-
CASSPYRGGTEAFF
TGTGCCAGCTCACCATACAGGGGCGGCACTGAAGCTTTCTTT
>TRBJ2-1|TRBV7-2|TRBD2|-
CASSLLGVGTTWNEQFF
TGTGCCAGCAGCTTATTGGGGGTCGGGACTACCTGGAATGAGCAGTTCTTC
>TRBJ2-7|TRBV27|-|-
CASSLGQTYEQYF
TGTGCCAGCAGTCTAGGACAGACCTACGAGCAGTACTTC
>TRBJ2-4|TRBV7-8|-|many
CASTLGRTLQGNIQYF
TGTGCCAGCACCTTAGGGAGGACACTGCAAGGAAACATTCAGTACTTC
>TRBJ2-5|TRBV7-9|TRBD1|-
CASGRGWDSQETQYF
TGTGCCAGCGGTCGGGGTTGGGACAGCCAAGAGACCCAGTACTTC
>TRBJ2-7|TRBV5-6|-|once
CASSSLGGDF
TGTGCCAGCAGCTCTCTCGGCGGAGACTTC
>TRBJ2-3|TRBV7-9|-|once
CASSAHGQLTDTQYF
TGTGCCAGCAGCGCACATGGGCAACTCACAGATACGCAGTATTTT
>TRBJ2-2|TRBV5-6|-|-
CASEPPRFSVNTGELFF
TGTGCCAGCGAGCCCCCCCGCTTTAGCGTGAACACCGGGGAGCTGTTTTTT
>TRBJ1-6|TRBV5-1|-|few
CASSLGWGAGSPLHF
TGCGCCAGCAGCTTGGGTTGGGGCGCAGGTTCACCCCTCCACTTT
>TRBJ1-1|TRBV5-1|TRBD1|-
CASNGDSSNTEAFF
TGCGCCAGCAACGGGGACAGCTCGAACACTGAAGCTTTCTTT
>TRBJ1-6|TRBV18|-|-
CASSPVEQGTLHF
TGTGCCAGCTCACCCGTAGAGCAGGGCACCCTCCACTTT
>TRBJ2-7|TRBV7-2|TRBD2|few
CATLGLAGGPRYEQYF
TGTGCCACCCTGGGCCTAGCGGGAGGGCCCCGGTACGAGCAGTACTTC
>TRBJ2-3|TRBV11-3|TRBD2|-
CASSLGSGGVTDTQYF
TGTGCCAGCAGCTTAGGCAGCGGGGGAGTCACAGATACGCAGTATTTT
>TRBJ2-5|TRBV19|-|-
CASSPGSGSETQYF
TGTGCCAGTAGCCCAGGGAGCGGCTCAGAGACCCAGTACTTC
>TRBJ1-5|TRBV6-5|TRBD1|-
CASSFRTGQTDQPQHF
TGTGCCAGCAGTTTCCGGACAGGCCAGACTGATCAGCCCCAGCATTTT
>TRBJ2-3|TRBV19|-|-
CASSMQGISDTQYF
TGTGCCAGTAGTATGCAGGGGATATCGGATACGCAGTATTTT